The 21 T cell receptor beta chains presented below share a single source sample, sequenced in a study of cytomegalovirus exposure and HLA in healthy donors. Vbeta (60) and Jbeta (13) primers were used in the PCR. Sequencing was performed with immunoSEQ multiplex PCR; in TCRdb, only in-frame clones are kept and a portion is missing. The listing contains 200,000 to 250,000 clones. The specimen sequenced was PBMCs. Source of these receptors: a woman aged 25 to 39 in good health and CMV-seropositive.

The chain combines TRBV10-3 with TRBJ2-5; possibly TRBD1 for D (6 bases). The DNA end favors TRBJ2-7, so the J call may be wrong. CDR1 and CDR2 from the germline V gene are ENHRY and SYGVKD. This CDR3 region has 15 residues. CDR3 sequence: CAISPPQGRSHEQYF. For the CDR3, the DNA is TGTGCCATCTCCCCACCACAGGGCCGGAGCCACGAGCAGTACTTC.

V usage is TRBV18 and J usage is TRBJ2-3, with 10 bases matching TRBD2. The V gene's germline CDR1 is KGHSH and CDR2 LQKENI. J lost 5 bases, V lost 8 bases, and 7 bases had no gene match. CDR3 length: 14 amino acids. The CDR3, as DNA: TGTGCCAGCCCACAAGGACTAGCGGTAGATACGCAGTATTTT. Amino acid sequence: CASPQGLAVDTQYF.

The J gene is TRBJ2-5, the V gene TRBV5-1; TRBD2 agrees at 13 bases. The better agreement between TRBJ2-7 and the DNA end casts doubt on the J call. The CDR3 extends over 16 amino acids. The V gene's germline CDR1 is SGHRS and CDR2 YFSETQ. The CDR3 spells CASSSGLAGDLYEQYF. CDR3 DNA: TGCGCCAGCAGTTCCGGACTAGCGGGGGATCTCTACGAGCAGTACTTC.

V and J are TRBV28 and TRBJ1-2; TRBD1 aligns across 7 bases. The junction had 15 bases not matched to a gene; V was cut back by 6 bases and J by 5 bases. The CDR3 extends over 16 amino acids. Germline V lookup: CDR1 MDHEN, CDR2 SYDVKM. CDR3 in amino acids: CASSTTGDALVYGYTF. For the CDR3, the DNA is TGTGCCAGCAGCACCACAGGGGACGCTTTGGTTTATGGCTACACCTTC.

The rearrangement links TRBV5-1 to TRBJ2-7; D may be TRBD2 (7 bases). Germline values: CDR1 SGHRS, CDR2 YFSETQ. Between the trimmed V and J ends, which lost 0 bases and 4 bases, there was a span of 20 bases. The CDR3 length is 17 residues. CDR3 loop: CASSLVGRGKPGYEQYF. The CDR3 DNA reads as TGCGCCAGCAGCTTGGTTGGGAGGGGGAAGCCGGGGTACGAGCAGTACTTC.

This chain connects TRBV6-6 to TRBJ2-1; TRBD1 is a possible D gene (6 bases). The CDR3 loop spans 13 amino acids. Trimming removed 4 bases at V and 7 bases at J, with 11 bases between. From germline, CDR1 is MNHNY and CDR2 SVGAGI (reference sequence). CDR3 DNA sequence: TGTGCCAGCAGTTCCAGGGGACGAAATGAGCAGTTCTTC. It is translated as CASSSRGRNEQFF.

The V gene is TRBV11-2, the J gene TRBJ1-4; TRBD1 matches 11 bases. The CDR3 runs 14 residues. With 7 bases clipped from V and 7 bases from J, the junction kept 5 bases outside the gene matches. CDR1 is SGHAT and CDR2 is FQNNGV in the germline V gene. This CDR3 is CASTGTGGGEKLFF. The CDR3 DNA reads as TGTGCCAGCACCGGGACAGGGGGTGGTGAAAAACTGTTTTTT. Looking up the rest from reference TRBV11-2 and TRBJ1-4 gives the full variable domain: EAGVAQSPRYKIIEKRQSVAFWCNPISGHATLYWYQQILGQGPKLLIQFQNNGVVDDSQLPKDRFSAERLKGVDSTLKIQPAKLEDSAVYLCASTGTGGGEKLFFGSGTQLSVL.

The chain has TRBV10-3 and TRBJ2-5; 9 nucleotides line up with TRBD2. The CDR3 sequence is 14 residues long. Germline V gene lookup returns CDR1 ENHRY and CDR2 SYGVKD. The trim removed 3 bases at V and 5 bases at J, leaving 4 bases unmatched. The CDR3 sequence is CAISDAGGSETQYF. The CDR3 bases are TGTGCCATCAGTGACGCGGGAGGGTCTGAGACCCAGTACTTC.

The rearrangement joins TRBV29-1 to TRBJ1-3; no firm D call. The CDR3 extends over 12 amino acids. Trimming removed 4 bases from V and 0 bases from J, with 4 bases in between. Germline V gene lookup returns CDR1 SQVTM and CDR2 ANQGSEA. The CDR3 sequence is CSVGHSGNTIYF. The CDR3 DNA sequence: TGCAGCGTTGGACACTCTGGAAACACCATATATTTT. Variable domain in full (rest from reference TRBV29-1 and TRBJ1-3): SAVISQKPSRDICQRGTSLTIQCQVDSQVTMMFWYRQQPGQSLTLIATANQGSEATYESGFVIDKFPISRPNLTFSTLTVSNMSPEDSSIYLCSVGHSGNTIYFGEGSWLTVV.

The J gene is TRBJ2-2, the V gene TRBV5-5; D gene uncertain. Deletions cut 5 bases from V and 0 bases from J, with 8 bases between. The CDR3 sequence is 14 residues long. Germline loops: CDR1 SGHKS, CDR2 YYEKEE (reference sequence). The CDR3 nucleotides are TGTGCCAGCAGTTCCGTCGCGAACACCGGGGAGCTGTTTTTT. The encoded protein is CASSSVANTGELFF. Combining the CDR3 with reference TRBV5-5 and TRBJ2-2 gives the whole variable domain DAGVTQSPTHLIKTRGQQVTLRCSPISGHKSVSWYQQVLGQGPQFIFQYYEKEERGRGNFPDRFSARQFPNYSSELNVNALLLGDSALYLCASSSVANTGELFFGEGSRLTVL.

The gene calls are TRBV6-5 and TRBJ2-7; 10 nucleotides agree with TRBD1. The germline gives CDR1 MNHEY, CDR2 SVGAGI. V was clipped by 2 bases and J by 6 bases; unmatched bases: 4. This CDR3 comprises 14 residues. The DNA of the CDR3 is TGTGCCAGCAGTTACGGGGACAGGGGCCGCGAGCAGTACTTC. The encoded protein is CASSYGDRGREQYF.

The chain couples TRBV5-1 to TRBJ1-4, with TRBD1 matching over 7 bases. This CDR3 is built from 12 residues. The germline gives CDR1 SGHRS, CDR2 YFSETQ. V dropped 4 bases and J dropped 10; count of bases not matched to a gene: 4. In nucleotides, the CDR3 is TGCGCCAGCAGCACAACAGGGGTAAAACTGTTTTTT. Translating gives CASSTTGVKLFF.

The rearrangement uses TRBV5-5 and TRBJ1-5; D not certain. V lost 1 base and J lost 3, with 5 bases in between. Germline CDR1 SGHKS, CDR2 YYEKEE (reference sequence). This CDR3 has 13 residues. The CDR3 is CASSLLNNQPQHF. CDR3 DNA sequence: TGTGCCAGCAGCTTGCTAAACAATCAGCCCCAGCATTTT.

The chain carries TRBV27 and TRBJ2-3; 9 bases line up with TRBD2. Unmatched junction bases numbered 3, after V lost 3 bases and J lost 2 bases. CDR3 size: 15 residues. Germline V gene lookup returns CDR1 MNHEY and CDR2 SMNVEV (reference sequence). CDR3 protein: CASSFLAGLTDTQYF. The CDR3 coding sequence is TGTGCCAGCAGTTTTCTAGCGGGGCTCACAGATACGCAGTATTTT.

V usage is TRBV27 and J usage is TRBJ1-1; no firm D call. The CDR3 totals 13 residues. Germline assignment: CDR1 MNHEY and CDR2 SMNVEV (reference sequence). Trimming removed 2 bases from V and 3 bases from J, with 7 bases in between. CDR3 bases: TGTGCCAGCAGTTTAGGGCAATACACTGAAGCTTTCTTT. Translation gives CASSLGQYTEAFF.

This chain joins TRBV9 and TRBJ1-1, with 11 nucleotides matching TRBD1. The length of the CDR3 is 16 residues. The V gene's germline CDR1 is SGDLS and CDR2 YYNGEE. V trimming: 4 bases; J trimming: 1 base; junction bases outside the gene matches: 6. The CDR3 nucleotides are TGTGCCAGCAGCTCCCGGACAGGGGGCACGAACACTGAAGCTTTCTTT. Translated: CASSSRTGGTNTEAFF.

The rearrangement uses TRBV6-5 and TRBJ1-2, with D tentatively TRBD1 (6 bases). Germline lookup yields CDR1 MNHEY and CDR2 SVGAGI. CDR3 length: 15 amino acids. The V end was cut by 0 bases, the J end by 2 bases, with 10 bases between. CDR3 region: CASSYSSQGNYGYTF. The CDR3, as DNA: TGTGCCAGCAGTTACTCGAGCCAGGGGAACTATGGCTACACCTTC.

The chain combines TRBV7-8 with TRBJ1-4; 7 positions match TRBD1. J gave up 5 bases and V 8 bases, and 5 bases lay outside the gene matches. This CDR3 spans 13 amino acids. Germline V gives CDR1 SGHVS, CDR2 FQNEAQ. CDR3 sequence reads: CASSGTDNEKLFF. In DNA form, the CDR3 reads TGTGCCAGCTCCGGGACAGACAATGAAAAACTGTTTTTT.

The V call is TRBV5-5, the J call TRBJ1-1; D unresolved. Germline V gene data show CDR1 as SGHKS and CDR2 as YYEKEE (reference sequence). This CDR3 has 11 amino acids. Trimming stripped 7 bases from V and 8 bases from J, with 12 bases between. CDR3 sequence: CASRVRREAFF. CDR3 in DNA: TGTGCCAGCCGGGTCCGGAGGGAAGCTTTCTTT.

V and J are TRBV5-4 and TRBJ2-5; perhaps TRBD2 as D (5 bases). The J call may be incorrect, as the DNA end agrees better with TRBJ2-7. The CDR3 loop spans 15 amino acids. Per the germline V gene, CDR1 is SGHNT and CDR2 is YYREEE (reference sequence). CDR3 DNA: TGTGCCAGCAGCCCTGGGCGGGCTTCCCCATACGAGCAGTACTTC. It specifies CASSPGRASPYEQYF.

The CDR3 DNA is TGTGCCAGCAGTGGCCCCCTAGCGGGAGGGCCCGGAAACATTCAGTACTTC. It codes for CASSGPLAGGPGNIQYF. V gene TRBV28 combines with J gene TRBJ2-4; 12 bases fit TRBD2. Germline trimming cut 5 bases from V and 6 bases from J; bases unmatched to any gene: 11. Per the germline V gene, CDR1 is MDHEN and CDR2 is SYDVKM. CDR3 length: 17 amino acids.